The 32 T cell receptor beta chains below come from one sample, sequenced in a study of cytomegalovirus exposure and HLA in healthy donors. The primer mix had 60 Vbeta and 13 Jbeta primers. This table comes from immunoSEQ multiplex PCR, and its TCRdb copy is limited to in-frame clones, with some not included. The table has about 120,000 clones, 80% seen once. Sequenced material: PBMCs. The origin of the receptors is a man under 40 in good health and CMV-seropositive.

J is TRBJ1-2 and V is TRBV7-2; D gene ambiguous. V was cut by 0 bases and J by 5 bases, with 7 bases left in between. CDR1 and CDR2 (germline): SGHTA, FQGNSA. The CDR3 is 13 residues long. The CDR3 bases are TGTGCCAGCAGCTTAGCGAACAGTTATGGCTACACCTTC. This encodes CASSLANSYGYTF.

The genes are TRBV27 and TRBJ1-5, with 11 positions matching TRBD1. The trim removed 4 bases at V and 6 bases at J, leaving 5 bases unmatched. The CDR3 is 15 amino acids. From germline, CDR1 is MNHEY and CDR2 SMNVEV (reference sequence). The CDR3, as DNA: TGTGCCAGCAGTTCCCCGGGACAGGGGGGTCAGCCCCAGCATTTT. Protein product: CASSSPGQGGQPQHF.

The chain is built from TRBV5-4 and TRBJ1-1; weak D call: TRBD1 (6 bases). CDR1 and CDR2 from the germline V gene are SGHNT and YYREEE (reference sequence). The CDR3 is made up of 16 amino acids. V lost 2 bases and J 1 base, leaving 15 bases between the germline ends. CDR3 in amino acids: CASSLVPGHSNTEAFF. The CDR3 nucleotides read TGTGCCAGCAGCTTAGTGCCGGGACACTCGAACACTGAAGCTTTCTTT.

This clone was seen only a few times. The genes are TRBV7-8 and TRBJ1-6, with 7 bases fitting TRBD1. The germline V gene encodes CDR1 SGHVS and CDR2 FQNEAQ. The length of the CDR3 is 14 residues. With 5 bases clipped from V and 6 bases from J, the junction kept 4 bases outside the gene matches. The CDR3 loop reads CASSRDSFNSPLHF. CDR3 coding DNA: TGTGCCAGCAGCCGGGACAGCTTTAATTCACCCCTCCACTTT.

This clone has only a few counts. This chain links TRBV5-1 with TRBJ2-1, with 7 positions matching TRBD1. This CDR3 has 16 residues. V gave up 6 bases and J gave up 6 bases; unmatched junction bases: 15. Germline V gives CDR1 SGHRS, CDR2 YFSETQ. CDR3 amino acids: CASTLRTSHRGNEQFF. CDR3 bases: TGCGCCAGCACCCTAAGAACGTCACACAGGGGCAATGAGCAGTTCTTC. Full variable domain (outside the CDR3, taken from reference TRBV5-1 and TRBJ2-1): KAGVTQTPRYLIKTRGQQVTLSCSPISGHRSVSWYQQTPGQGLQFLFEYFSETQRNKGNFPGRFSGRQFSNSRSEMNVSTLELGDSALYLCASTLRTSHRGNEQFFGPGTRLTVL.

The chain recombines TRBV5-6 with TRBJ1-6, with no clear D. Germline CDR1 and CDR2: SGHDT and YYEEEE. The CDR3 consists of 14 residues. V lost 4 bases to trimming and J lost 0 bases, with 5 bases between them. The CDR3 bases are TGTGCCAGCAGCCTTAGCTCCTATAATTCACCCCTCCACTTT. Residues: CASSLSSYNSPLHF.

This chain connects TRBV10-3 to TRBJ2-3; the D gene is possibly TRBD1 (5 bases). Germline CDR1 is ENHRY and CDR2 is SYGVKD. Between the trimmed V and J ends, which lost 5 bases and 1 base, there was a span of 13 bases. The CDR3 runs to 15 residues. Here the CDR3 reads CAISSREGGTDTQYF. CDR3 nucleotide sequence: TGTGCCATCAGTAGCAGGGAAGGGGGCACAGATACGCAGTATTTT.

The chain recombines TRBV19 with TRBJ2-1; D is possibly TRBD2 (6 bases). Germline loops: CDR1 LNHDA, CDR2 SQIVND (reference sequence). This CDR3 has 15 residues. V dropped 3 bases and J dropped 9 bases, with 18 bases sitting between them. The CDR3 nucleotides are TGTGCCAGTAGTATCCCCTCGCGGGGTACGTCTGAGCAGTTCTTC. Protein sequence: CASSIPSRGTSEQFF.

The table lists this clone with many counts. The chain links TRBV7-9 to TRBJ1-4, with D unclear. The CDR3 runs to 13 residues. Trimming pared 3 bases from V and 8 bases from J, leaving 10 bases between. Per germline, CDR1 SEHNR and CDR2 FQNEAQ (reference sequence). The CDR3 region has the DNA TGTGCCAGCAGCTTGGTCGTGGAGGAAAAACTGTTTTTT. It is translated as CASSLVVEEKLFF.

This chain links TRBV6-1 with TRBJ1-4, with a weak D call TRBD1 (6 bases). V lost 6 bases and J lost 0, with 8 bases in between. CDR3 size: 14 residues. Germline-derived CDR1 and CDR2 are MNHNS and SASEGT. The CDR3 sequence is CASRGQTTNEKLFF. CDR3 DNA sequence: TGTGCCAGCAGGGGACAAACAACTAATGAAAAACTGTTTTTT.

The chain links TRBV30 to TRBJ1-2; D possibly corresponds to TRBD1 (6 bases). Germline CDR1 reads GTSNPN; CDR2 reads SVGIG (reference sequence). The CDR3 sequence is 13 residues long. V was pared by 4 bases and J by 4 bases, with 13 bases between. CDR3 region: CAWNWQGPYGYTF. The CDR3 DNA follows: TGTGCCTGGAATTGGCAGGGGCCCTATGGCTACACCTTC.

The rearrangement uses TRBV19 and TRBJ2-4, with 9 bases identical to TRBD1. Germline lookup yields CDR1 LNHDA and CDR2 SQIVND (reference sequence). Trimming removed 3 bases from V and 8 bases from J; junction bases left unmatched: 5. CDR3 size: 14 residues. CDR3 in DNA: TGTGCCAGTAGTATTGGACAGGGGAGAGACATTCAGTACTTC. Residues: CASSIGQGRDIQYF.

The chain employs TRBV6-5 and TRBJ2-3; TRBD2 might be the D (6 bases). CDR1 is MNHEY, CDR2 SVGAGI, per germline. Trimming removed 4 bases at V and 5 bases at J, with 13 bases between. The CDR3 sequence is 14 residues long. The CDR3 region has the DNA TGTGCCAGCAGTTTTCCGGGGGAGGTAGATACGCAGTATTTT. Translating gives CASSFPGEVDTQYF.

The rearrangement uses TRBV6-5 and TRBJ1-6; 10 bases line up with TRBD1. Germline trimming cut 7 bases from V and 9 bases from J; bases unmatched to any gene: 9. The CDR3 has 15 amino acids. Germline V gene data show CDR1 as MNHEY and CDR2 as SVGAGI. The CDR3 DNA sequence: TGTGCCAGCACTTTTAGACAGGGGGCGGGTTCACCCCTCCACTTT. Amino acids: CASTFRQGAGSPLHF.

The chain combines TRBV11-3 with TRBJ2-2; D not resolved. This CDR3 is built from 12 residues. Germline V gives CDR1 SGHNT, CDR2 YENEEA. The germline V and J ends were trimmed by 8 bases and 1 base, with 5 bases remaining between them. The DNA for the CDR3 is TGTGCCAGCGCAGAGAACACCGGGGAGCTGTTTTTT. It yields the protein CASAENTGELFF.

This clone was recorded a few times. This chain uses TRBV5-1 with TRBJ2-5; the D gene is possibly TRBD2 (6 bases). Trimming cost V 1 base and J 4 bases, with 11 bases left between them. CDR1 SGHRS and CDR2 YFSETQ come from the germline V gene. This CDR3 has 14 amino acids. Here the CDR3 DNA reads TGCGCCAGCAGCTTGCCAACTAGCTCAGAGACCCAGTACTTC. Encoded protein: CASSLPTSSETQYF.

The V and J genes are TRBV13 and TRBJ2-1, with 15 nucleotides matching TRBD2. Trimming cost V 5 bases and J 0 bases; bases outside gene matches: 11. Germline loops: CDR1 PRHDT, CDR2 FYEKMQ (reference sequence). This CDR3 spans 20 amino acids. Here the CDR3 reads CASSHHPGTSGGSSYNEQFF. In DNA form, the CDR3 reads TGTGCCAGCAGCCACCACCCTGGGACTAGCGGGGGGAGCTCCTACAATGAGCAGTTCTTC.

V gene TRBV5-6 combines with J gene TRBJ2-7; no firm D call. Germline V gene sequence: CDR1 SGHDT, CDR2 YYEEEE. CDR3 size: 15 residues. Trimming removed 3 bases at V and 5 bases at J, with 18 bases between. The CDR3 region has the DNA TGTGCCAGCAGCTACGACTTCTACTCCTTGGACGAGCAGTACTTC. As protein: CASSYDFYSLDEQYF. Full variable domain (missing parts from reference TRBV5-6 and TRBJ2-7): DAGVTQSPTHLIKTRGQQVTLRCSPKSGHDTVSWYQQALGQGPQFIFQYYEEEERQRGNFPDRFSGHQFPNYSSELNVNALLLGDSALYLCASSYDFYSLDEQYFGPGTRLTVT.

This clone was observed a single time. This sequence joins TRBV6-1 and TRBJ1-5; D remains ambiguous. Trimming left V 10 bases short and J 3 bases short, with 16 bases between. The germline V gene encodes CDR1 MNHNS and CDR2 SASEGT. The CDR3 runs 14 residues. CDR3 DNA sequence: TGTGCCACTCAGGTCCGCGTAGACAATCAGCCCCAGCATTTT. Its protein product is CATQVRVDNQPQHF.

This clone was picked up a small number of times. The chain links TRBV5-1 to TRBJ2-1; 7 nucleotides agree with TRBD1. Looked up from germline, CDR1 is SGHRS and CDR2 is YFSETQ. The CDR3 extends over 19 amino acids. The trim removed 4 bases at V and 2 bases at J, leaving 18 bases unmatched. The CDR3, as DNA: TGCGCCAGCAGCCTACGACTACTGCCGGGACAGAGTACCTACAATGAGCAGTTCTTC. Amino acid sequence: CASSLRLLPGQSTYNEQFF.

This chain links TRBV20-1 with TRBJ1-2; unclear D gene. Germline CDR1 reads DFQATT; CDR2 reads SNEGSKA (reference sequence). The ends were cut back, 3 bases at V and 2 bases at J, with 4 bases in the middle. The CDR3 has 11 residues. CDR3 DNA sequence: TGCAGTGCTAGCTTGAACTATGGCTACACCTTC. Translating gives CSASLNYGYTF.

The chain couples TRBV7-8 to TRBJ2-7; tentatively, D is TRBD2 (5 bases). V gave up 5 bases and J gave up 6 bases, with 14 bases separating them. The CDR3 length is 13 residues. Germline CDR1 SGHVS, CDR2 FQNEAQ. The CDR3 region is CASSTHIGGEQYF. CDR3 nucleotides: TGTGCCAGCAGCACGCATATAGGAGGCGAGCAGTACTTC.

DNA of the CDR3: TGTGCCAGCAGCTTAGCTCAGCAAGAGACCCAGTACTTC. Translating it yields CASSLAQQETQYF. The chain joins TRBV7-7 to TRBJ2-5; D gene ambiguous. V was trimmed by 0 bases and J by 2 bases, leaving 4 bases between them. Germline CDR1 reads SSHAT; CDR2 reads FNYEAQ (reference sequence). The CDR3 contains 13 residues.

The rearrangement links TRBV7-7 to TRBJ2-2; 8 bases line up with TRBD2. Trimming took 5 bases from V and 8 from J; bases not matched to a gene: 10. The CDR3 totals 15 residues. Germline CDR1 and CDR2: SSHAT and FNYEAQ (reference sequence). CDR3 nucleotide sequence: TGTGCCAGCAGCCCTCGAACGGGGGGGGTAGGGGAGCTGTTTTTT. It translates to CASSPRTGGVGELFF.

The chain uses TRBV7-8 and TRBJ2-7; 11 bases fit TRBD1. The CDR3 spans 14 residues. V was pared by 5 bases and J by 4 bases, with 4 bases of the junction left unmatched. The germline V gene has CDR1 SGHVS and CDR2 FQNEAQ. This CDR3 is CASSMDRGQYEQYF. The DNA for the CDR3 is TGTGCCAGCAGCATGGACAGGGGGCAGTACGAGCAGTACTTC.

J is TRBJ1-1 and V is TRBV19; tentatively, D is TRBD1 (6 bases). The CDR3 is 15 residues long. Germline V gene sequence: CDR1 LNHDA, CDR2 SQIVND (reference sequence). V lost 6 bases to trimming and J lost 5 bases, with 19 bases between them. DNA of the CDR3: TGTGCCAGTAGGATCGGGCCTCGAGGGGGAACTGAAGCTTTCTTT. It encodes CASRIGPRGGTEAFF.

Comment on this clone: A junction end diverges from the germline sequence, so it may reflect a read error. The gene calls are TRBV6-1 and TRBJ2-6; possibly TRBD2 for D (6 bases). CDR1 MNHNS and CDR2 SASEGT come from the germline V gene. The CDR3 has 15 amino acids. In DNA form, the CDR3 reads TGTGCCAGCAGGGCATCAGGGACTGGGGCCAACGGCCTGACTTTC. Residues: CASRASGTGANGLTF.

This rearrangement joins TRBV25-1 to TRBJ1-2, with D perhaps matching TRBD1 (6 bases). This CDR3 spans 12 amino acids. Germline V lookup: CDR1 MGHDK, CDR2 SYGVNS. Trimming pared 7 bases from V and 10 bases from J, leaving 16 bases between. CDR3 amino acids: CASTAGAAVYTF. The CDR3, as DNA: TGTGCCAGCACTGCGGGGGCTGCGGTCTACACCTTC.

V and J are TRBV5-4 and TRBJ1-2; 7 bases are shared with TRBD1. The CDR3 runs 15 residues. Germline lookup yields CDR1 SGHNT and CDR2 YYREEE (reference sequence). Trimming at V came to 0 bases and at J to 7 bases, leaving 9 bases not matched to a gene. CDR3 DNA: TGTGCCAGCAGCTTGGGGACAGGACAAGTCGGTGGCTACACCTTC. Translation gives CASSLGTGQVGGYTF.

This clone was seen a single time. This sequence joins TRBV6-1 and TRBJ2-3, with 7 nucleotides matching TRBD2. After removal of 2 bases from V and 0 bases from J, the junction contained 2 bases not matched to a gene. This CDR3 is 15 amino acids long. CDR1 is MNHNS and CDR2 is SASEGT in the germline V gene. CDR3 DNA sequence: TGTGCCAGCAGTGAACTAGCGGACAGCACAGATACGCAGTATTTT. It translates to CASSELADSTDTQYF.

J is TRBJ1-3 and V is TRBV5-5; D might be TRBD1 (5 bases). This CDR3 has 17 amino acids. Trimming left V 0 bases short and J 0 bases short, with 13 bases between. Germline V gene lookup returns CDR1 SGHKS and CDR2 YYEKEE (reference sequence). CDR3 protein: CASSLVPQAISGNTIYF. CDR3 nucleotide sequence: TGTGCCAGCAGCTTGGTGCCACAGGCGATCTCTGGAAACACCATATATTTT.

This chain links TRBV4-1 with TRBJ2-2; 11 positions match TRBD2. This CDR3 is built from 16 residues. CDR1 and CDR2 (germline): MGHRA, YSYEKL. V lost 4 bases, J lost 7 bases, and 8 bases stayed unmatched. The CDR3 protein is CASSPLAGGNHGELFF. DNA for the CDR3: TGCGCCAGCAGCCCGTTAGCGGGGGGGAATCACGGGGAGCTGTTTTTT.